The 25 T cell receptor beta chains reported below all come from one sample, sequenced in a study of T cell changes during pregnancy in multiple sclerosis. TCRdb's table, derived via immunoSEQ multiplex PCR, lists solely in-frame clones and lacks some. The profile shows tens of thousands of clones, roughly 88% of them singletons. Here the sequenced sample was peripheral blood, taken in the second trimester of pregnancy. All receptors derive from a female donor in good health, enrolled as a control in a pregnancy study.

The count of this clone is one. The chain uses TRBV7-8 and TRBJ2-7, with 9 bases lining up with TRBD1. The CDR3 loop spans 13 amino acids. Looked up from germline, CDR1 is SGHVS and CDR2 is FQNEAQ. The ends lost 4 bases at V and 6 bases at J; junction bases unmatched: 4. DNA for the CDR3: TGTGCCAGCAGCTCAACAGGGGGCTCCGAGCAGTACTTC. It yields the protein CASSSTGGSEQYF.

The rearrangement links TRBV28 to TRBJ2-7; 8 bases are shared with TRBD2. CDR3 length: 14 residues. Germline V lookup: CDR1 MDHEN, CDR2 SYDVKM. V gave up 1 base and J gave up 3 bases; unmatched junction bases: 2. The DNA for the CDR3 is TGTGCCAGCAGTTTATACGGGACTAGCTACGAGCAGTACTTC. Amino acid sequence: CASSLYGTSYEQYF. Using reference TRBV28 and TRBJ2-7 for the parts outside the CDR3, the full variable domain is DVKVTQSSRYLVKRTGEKVFLECVQDMDHENMFWYRQDPGLGLRLIYFSYDVKMKEKGDIPEGYSVSREKKERFSLILESASTNQTSMYLCASSLYGTSYEQYFGPGTRLTVT.

This sequence joins TRBV6-5 and TRBJ1-2; D may be TRBD1 (6 bases). Germline CDR1 is MNHEY and CDR2 is SVGAGI. V lost 6 bases, J lost 5 bases, and 16 bases lay in between. The CDR3 is 14 residues long. The CDR3 DNA sequence: TGTGCCAGCAGCCCCAGGGAGGGGGGGTATGGCTACACCTTC. This sequence encodes CASSPREGGYGYTF.

The chain uses TRBV13 and TRBJ1-2; 10 nucleotides match TRBD1. CDR3 size: 15 residues. V was clipped by 4 bases and J by 4 bases; unmatched bases: 6. The germline V gene has CDR1 PRHDT and CDR2 FYEKMQ (reference sequence). The CDR3 DNA reads TGTGCCAGCAGCTCGACAGGGGGCGAGGGCTATGGCTACACCTTC. It translates to CASSSTGGEGYGYTF.

The V gene is TRBV6-1, the J gene TRBJ1-2, with D possibly being TRBD1 (6 bases). This CDR3 is 13 amino acids long. CDR1 and CDR2 (germline): MNHNS, SASEGT. V shed 6 bases and J shed 8 bases, with 16 bases lying between them. DNA of the CDR3: TGTGCCAGCAGGGCCTTAGGGGGAAGGGGCTACACCTTC. Encoded protein: CASRALGGRGYTF.

V usage is TRBV19 and J usage is TRBJ1-4, with 7 bases matching TRBD1. The trim removed 7 bases at V and 8 bases at J, leaving 13 bases unmatched. The CDR3 is 15 residues long. Germline assignment: CDR1 LNHDA and CDR2 SQIVND (reference sequence). The CDR3 DNA reads as TGTGCCAGTACCGTAACCGACAGGGCTTGGGAAAAACTGTTTTTT. Protein sequence: CASTVTDRAWEKLFF.

This clone was found once. This chain joins TRBV10-1 and TRBJ2-7; TRBD2 agrees at 10 bases. V dropped 4 bases and J dropped 1; count of bases not matched to a gene: 1. The CDR3 spans 14 residues. Germline values: CDR1 WNHNN, CDR2 SYGVQD (reference sequence). Here the CDR3 DNA reads TGCGCCAGCAGTGCTAGCGGGAGATCCTACGAGCAGTACTTC. Amino acids: CASSASGRSYEQYF.

The chain joins TRBV11-2 to TRBJ2-7; TRBD1 might be the D (6 bases). The V end was cut by 5 bases, the J end by 4 bases, with 12 bases between. The germline V gene has CDR1 SGHAT and CDR2 FQNNGV. This CDR3 region has 13 residues. The CDR3 here is CASSPGHGYEQYF. For the CDR3, the DNA is TGTGCCAGCAGCCCGGGACACGGATACGAGCAGTACTTC.

The V and J genes are TRBV6-1 and TRBJ1-2, with D unclear. V lost 7 bases to trimming and J lost 8 bases, with 17 bases between them. CDR3 length equals 13 residues. In germline, CDR1 is MNHNS, CDR2 SASEGT. The CDR3 DNA reads TGTGCCAGCATAGAGACACTCCGGGGAGGCTACACCTTC. Protein: CASIETLRGGYTF.

This clone was recorded once. The chain combines TRBV19 with TRBJ2-7; 8 bases are a match to TRBD1. The CDR3 is made up of 16 amino acids. Germline CDR1 reads LNHDA; CDR2 reads SQIVND (reference sequence). The ends lost 1 base at V and 2 bases at J; junction bases unmatched: 7. The CDR3 region is CASSIGTGTGTYEQYF. CDR3 bases: TGTGCCAGTAGTATAGGTACCGGGACAGGCACCTACGAGCAGTACTTC.

The chain recombines TRBV2 with TRBJ2-3, with 10 bases matching TRBD2. The CDR3 covers 16 residues. The V segment lost 10 bases and the J segment 7 bases; nucleotides outside the gene matches: 17. Germline V gives CDR1 SNHLY, CDR2 FYNNEI. CDR3 DNA: TGTGCCACGGGTAGGGCCACTAGCGGGAAGTTTTATACGCAGTATTTT. Encoded protein: CATGRATSGKFYTQYF.

The CDR3 here is CADRVLAKNIQYF. The CDR3 DNA reads TGTGCCGACAGGGTTCTAGCCAAAAACATTCAGTACTTC. The rearrangement links TRBV7-9 to TRBJ2-4; TRBD1 matches at 7 bases. This CDR3 is built from 13 residues. Looked up from germline, CDR1 is SEHNR and CDR2 is FQNEAQ (reference sequence). Losses at the gene ends were 11 bases for V and 0 bases for J; bases not matched to a gene: 4.

The J gene is TRBJ1-2, the V gene TRBV29-1, with 7 bases matching TRBD1. Germline assignment: CDR1 SQVTM and CDR2 ANQGSEA. The trim removed 7 bases at V and 3 bases at J, leaving 5 bases unmatched. This CDR3 spans 12 amino acids. CDR3 sequence: CSENRGDYGYTF. The CDR3 DNA follows: TGCAGCGAGAACAGGGGAGACTATGGCTACACCTTC.

The chain links TRBV11-3 to TRBJ2-7; 8 bases fit TRBD1. Germline loops: CDR1 SGHNT, CDR2 YENEEA. The CDR3 sequence is 19 residues long. V dropped 9 bases and J dropped 2; count of bases not matched to a gene: 24. CDR3 in amino acids: CARTEAGTGISGDTYEQYF. The CDR3 DNA sequence: TGTGCCAGAACGGAAGCCGGGACAGGAATTTCGGGAGACACCTACGAGCAGTACTTC.

V usage is TRBV27 and J usage is TRBJ1-4, with D possibly being TRBD1 (5 bases). Germline values: CDR1 MNHEY, CDR2 SMNVEV (reference sequence). Trimming pared 4 bases from V and 8 bases from J, leaving 17 bases between. The CDR3 contains 15 residues. The CDR3 region has the DNA TGTGCCAGCAGTTCTATCCAGGGAATTGTCGAAAAACTGTTTTTT. Residues: CASSSIQGIVEKLFF. The full variable domain, with the rest looked up from reference TRBV27 and TRBJ1-4, is EAQVTQNPRYLITVTGKKLTVTCSQNMNHEYMSWYRQDPGLGLRQIYYSMNVEVTDKGDVPEGYKVSRKEKRNFPLILESPSPNQTSLYFCASSSIQGIVEKLFFGSGTQLSVL.

This clone showed up just a few times. The gene calls are TRBV19 and TRBJ2-6; D perhaps matches TRBD2 (6 bases). Trimming removed 4 bases at V and 2 bases at J, with 12 bases between. The CDR3 spans 16 residues. Germline V CDR1 and CDR2: LNHDA, SQIVND (reference sequence). The CDR3 region has the DNA TGTGCCAGTAGTAGGAGGGTTTTGGCTGGGGCCAACGTCCTGACTTTC. Protein sequence: CASSRRVLAGANVLTF.

The gene calls are TRBV2 and TRBJ1-5; D might be TRBD1 (6 bases). V was pared by 10 bases and J by 4 bases, with 14 bases between. The CDR3 consists of 13 residues. Germline assignment: CDR1 SNHLY and CDR2 FYNNEI. The CDR3 loop reads CATRGLLNQPQHF. The CDR3 DNA reads as TGTGCCACCAGGGGACTTTTAAATCAGCCCCAGCATTTT.

This chain uses TRBV28 with TRBJ1-2; no firm D call. Germline V gene lookup returns CDR1 MDHEN and CDR2 SYDVKM. V lost 3 bases, J lost 8 bases, and 19 bases lay in between. The CDR3 is 15 residues long. DNA of the CDR3: TGTGCCAGCAGTTTGCAAACCGGGATCTTGGGGGGCTACACCTTC. This encodes CASSLQTGILGGYTF.

The V call is TRBV6-5, the J call TRBJ1-5, with D perhaps matching TRBD1 (6 bases). The CDR3 totals 14 residues. V shed 5 bases and J shed 8 bases, with 16 bases lying between them. Germline values: CDR1 MNHEY, CDR2 SVGAGI. The CDR3 here is CASSVQGLGEPQHF. CDR3 sequence (DNA): TGTGCCAGCAGTGTGCAGGGGCTGGGGGAGCCCCAGCATTTT.

This chain uses TRBV7-9 with TRBJ1-2, with TRBD1 matching over 7 bases. The CDR3 loop spans 17 amino acids. V gave up 1 base and J gave up 6 bases; unmatched junction bases: 14. Germline CDR1 SEHNR, CDR2 FQNEAQ (reference sequence). The CDR3 DNA is TGTGCCAGCAGCTTAGGGACAGGCGGCTTGGGCCCCAATGGCTACACCTTC. It specifies CASSLGTGGLGPNGYTF.

CDR3 sequence (DNA): TGTGCCAGCAGTTACTCCGGACTAGCGGCCCAGGAGCAGTACTTC. Protein product: CASSYSGLAAQEQYF. V gene TRBV6-6 combines with J gene TRBJ2-7, with 10 bases fitting TRBD2. This CDR3 region has 15 residues. V was clipped by 0 bases and J by 7 bases; unmatched bases: 6. CDR1 MNHNY and CDR2 SVGAGI come from the germline V gene (reference sequence).

The chain combines TRBV15 with TRBJ1-2; D is perhaps TRBD1 (6 bases). Germline V gene data show CDR1 as LNHNV and CDR2 as YYDKDF (reference sequence). The CDR3 covers 17 residues. V lost 1 base, J lost 6 bases, and 21 bases lay in between. The CDR3: CATSRVPATGLENGYTF. CDR3 nucleotides: TGTGCCACCAGCAGAGTTCCTGCCACAGGGTTAGAGAATGGCTACACCTTC. Looking up the rest from reference TRBV15 and TRBJ1-2 gives the full variable domain: DAMVIQNPRYQVTQFGKPVTLSCSQTLNHNVMYWYQQKSSQAPKLLFHYYDKDFNNEADTPDNFQSRRPNTSFCFLDIRSPGLGDTAMYLCATSRVPATGLENGYTFGSGTRLTVV.

The table lists this clone with a few counts. The chain carries TRBV29-1 and TRBJ1-5, with 10 positions matching TRBD1. Germline V gene data show CDR1 as SQVTM and CDR2 as ANQGSEA. V shed 4 bases and J 5 bases; nucleotides not matched to a gene: 5. The CDR3 runs 14 residues. The CDR3 protein is CSVVFGTGDQPQHF. The CDR3 region has the DNA TGCAGCGTTGTGTTTGGGACAGGGGATCAGCCCCAGCATTTT.

This chain links TRBV6-6 with TRBJ2-3; D might be TRBD1 (6 bases). V shed 6 bases and J shed 0 bases, with 13 bases lying between them. Per the germline V gene, CDR1 is MNHNY and CDR2 is SVGAGI (reference sequence). This CDR3 comprises 15 residues. The CDR3 nucleotides read TGTGCCAGCAGCCCTGGACAGCCTAGCACAGATACGCAGTATTTT. Amino acid sequence: CASSPGQPSTDTQYF.

Note on this clone: The germline gene is not matched at one end of the junction; a read error may be the cause. The rearrangement uses TRBV7-7 and TRBJ2-1; 8 bases map to TRBD2. The CDR3 extends over 15 amino acids. CDR1 and CDR2 from the germline V gene are SSHAT and FNYEAQ (reference sequence). The CDR3 DNA is TGTGCTAGCAGCCCAGGAGGTGGCGGGAGGAATGAGCAGTTCTTC. This encodes CASSPGGGGRNEQFF.